The rows below give T cell receptor beta chains drawn from one sample of a study of T-cell reconstitution after alpha-beta-depleted transplantation in children. TCRdb redid the calling of the PCR reads with MiXCR, one entry per CDR3 protein. The data contain hundreds of thousands of distinct CDR3 sequences, approximately 12% of them singletons. Specimen: PBMCs, mostly from graft donor cells, collected 360 days after TCRalphabeta/CD19-depleted stem cell transplant. These receptors all come from a male patient aged 10-17 years who had a stem cell transplant for acute myeloid leukemia, so the T cells may come from the graft donor. Both conserved end residues are part of each CDR3.

v_gene | CDR3aa
TRBV27 | CASSSWGVSYEQYF
TRBV20-1 | CSAKQGPGELFF
TRBV28 | CASSPSVSAETQYF
TRBV9 | CASSVAASGTSGRFYEQYF
TRBV12-3/TRBV12-4 | CASSLILGGGPNEQFF
TRBV20-1 | CSGRRLAGWETQYF
TRBV6-2/TRBV6-3 | CASSRAVGGYTF
TRBV11-1 | CASGFTGNTQYF
TRBV7-9 | CAIPAGTVDHNEQFF
TRBV5-5 | CASSLSGGSSGANVLTF
TRBV20-1 | CSARDWDRDYYEQYF
TRBV29-1 | CSVESGVKDEQYF
TRBV28 | CASSTHRVAGHSYNEQFF
TRBV24-1 | CATSDLDGTAWDTQYF
TRBV12-3/TRBV12-4 | CASSLNPELFF
TRBV27 | CASSLRDTPYEQYF
TRBV30 | CAWSAGTSGANTQYF
TRBV7-8 | CASSLMNSQSYEQYF
TRBV4-3 | CASSQDGAGGDTQYF
TRBV4-3 | CASSQGVEGDGTDTQYF
TRBV24-1 | CATSEPFRGERRNEQFF
TRBV12-3/TRBV12-4 | CASSFGTGLHEQYF
TRBV20-1 | CSAREGRALGTEAFF
TRBV4-3 | CASSQDGELADYNEQFF
TRBV28 | CASSSGQPYEQYF
TRBV29-1 | CSVRPGTGIPYEQYF
TRBV11-3 | CASSSGTSGRFHNEQFF
TRBV20-1 | CSASLAPSRDRYSGANVLTF
TRBV9 | CASSVLDRVNTEAFF
TRBV21-1 | CASSLEVGPKMDYNEQFF
TRBV6-2/TRBV6-3 | CASSYPLGTHTGELFF
TRBV12-3/TRBV12-4 | CASSPAGLAQDTQYF
TRBV30 | CAWRGLGSAATGELFF
TRBV5-1 | CASSLDGRNTGELFF
TRBV6-5 | CASSYSLTSGRSDTQYF
TRBV12-3/TRBV12-4 | CASSLVGGGKNSPLHF
TRBV7-2 | CASSFPLKGLADYEQYF